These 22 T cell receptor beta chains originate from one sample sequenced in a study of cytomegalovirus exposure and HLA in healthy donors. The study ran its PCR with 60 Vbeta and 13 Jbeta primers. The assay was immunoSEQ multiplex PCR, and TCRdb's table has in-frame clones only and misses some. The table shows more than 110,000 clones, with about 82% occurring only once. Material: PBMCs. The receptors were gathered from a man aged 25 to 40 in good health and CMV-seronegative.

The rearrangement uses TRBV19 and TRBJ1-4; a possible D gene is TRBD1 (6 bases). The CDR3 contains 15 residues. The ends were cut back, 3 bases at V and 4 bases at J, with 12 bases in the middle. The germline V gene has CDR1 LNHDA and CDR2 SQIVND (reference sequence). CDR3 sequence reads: CASSIETGLNEKLFF. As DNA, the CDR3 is TGTGCCAGTAGTATCGAGACAGGCCTTAATGAAAAACTGTTTTTT.

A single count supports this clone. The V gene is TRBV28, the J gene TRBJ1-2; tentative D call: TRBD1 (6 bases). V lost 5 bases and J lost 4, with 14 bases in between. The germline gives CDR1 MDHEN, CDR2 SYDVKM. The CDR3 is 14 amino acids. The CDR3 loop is CASSRRGQPYGYTF. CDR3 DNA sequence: TGTGCCAGCAGTAGAAGGGGACAACCCTATGGCTACACCTTC.

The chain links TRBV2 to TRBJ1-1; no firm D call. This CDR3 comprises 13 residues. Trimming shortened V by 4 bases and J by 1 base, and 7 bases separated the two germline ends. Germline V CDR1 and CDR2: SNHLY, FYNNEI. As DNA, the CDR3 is TGTGCCAGCAGTGGAGATGCGAACACTGAAGCTTTCTTT. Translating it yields CASSGDANTEAFF.

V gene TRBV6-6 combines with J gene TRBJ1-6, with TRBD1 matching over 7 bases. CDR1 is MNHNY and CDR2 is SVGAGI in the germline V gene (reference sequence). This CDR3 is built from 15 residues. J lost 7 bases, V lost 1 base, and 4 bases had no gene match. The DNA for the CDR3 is TGTGCCAGCAGTTACTGGGACAGAGTCAATTCACCCCTCCACTTT. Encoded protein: CASSYWDRVNSPLHF.

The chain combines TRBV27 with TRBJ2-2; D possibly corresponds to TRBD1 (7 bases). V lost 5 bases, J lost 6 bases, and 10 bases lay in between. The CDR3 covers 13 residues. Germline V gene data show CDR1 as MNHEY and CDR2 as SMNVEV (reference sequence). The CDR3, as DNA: TGTGCCAGCAGTCAGGGGGGACCCGGGGAGCTGTTTTTT. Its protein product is CASSQGGPGELFF.

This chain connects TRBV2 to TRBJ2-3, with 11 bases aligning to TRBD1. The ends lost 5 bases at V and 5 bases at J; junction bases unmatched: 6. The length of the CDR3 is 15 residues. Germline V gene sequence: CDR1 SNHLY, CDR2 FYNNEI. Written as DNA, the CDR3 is TGTGCCAGCAGTCCGGACAGGGGGCCGGGAGATACGCAGTATTTT. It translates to CASSPDRGPGDTQYF.

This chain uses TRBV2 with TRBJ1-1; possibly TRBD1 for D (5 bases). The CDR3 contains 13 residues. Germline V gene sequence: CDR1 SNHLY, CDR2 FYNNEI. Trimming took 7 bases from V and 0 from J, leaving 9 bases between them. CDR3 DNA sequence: TGTGCCAGCACCAGGGCTATGAACACTGAAGCTTTCTTT. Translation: CASTRAMNTEAFF.

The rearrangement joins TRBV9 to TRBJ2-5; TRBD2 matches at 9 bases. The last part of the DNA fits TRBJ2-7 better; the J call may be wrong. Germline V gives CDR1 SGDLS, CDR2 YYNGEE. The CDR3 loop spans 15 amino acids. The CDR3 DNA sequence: TGTGCCAGCAGCGAGGATAGCGGGAGTACCTACGAGCAGTACTTC. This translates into CASSEDSGSTYEQYF.

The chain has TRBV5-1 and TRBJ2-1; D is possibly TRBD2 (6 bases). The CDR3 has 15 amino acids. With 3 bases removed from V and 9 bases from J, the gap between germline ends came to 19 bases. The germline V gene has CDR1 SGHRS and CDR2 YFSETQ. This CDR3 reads CASSSGTPQFGEQFF. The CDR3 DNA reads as TGCGCCAGCAGCTCCGGGACTCCCCAATTCGGTGAGCAGTTCTTC.

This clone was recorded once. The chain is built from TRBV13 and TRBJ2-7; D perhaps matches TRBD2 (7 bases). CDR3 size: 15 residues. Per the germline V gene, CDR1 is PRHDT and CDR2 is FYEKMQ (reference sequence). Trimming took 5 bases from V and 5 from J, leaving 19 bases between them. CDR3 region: CASSPRGASSHEQYF. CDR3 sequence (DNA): TGTGCCAGCAGCCCCCGGGGGGCTAGCAGCCACGAGCAGTACTTC.

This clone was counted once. The CDR3 DNA reads TGTGCCAGCAGTGTGGGGGGTTCTCTGAATGAGCAGTTCTTC. It codes for CASSVGGSLNEQFF. The chain has TRBV2 and TRBJ2-1, with a possible D match to TRBD2 (6 bases). CDR1 SNHLY and CDR2 FYNNEI come from the germline V gene. The length of the CDR3 is 14 residues. The germline V and J ends were trimmed by 4 bases and 7 bases, with 14 bases remaining between them.

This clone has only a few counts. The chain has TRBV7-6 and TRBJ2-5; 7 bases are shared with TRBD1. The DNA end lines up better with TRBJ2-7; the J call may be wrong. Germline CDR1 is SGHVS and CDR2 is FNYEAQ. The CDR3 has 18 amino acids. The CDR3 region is CASSLLPGQWPEPYEQYF. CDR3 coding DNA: TGTGCCAGCAGTTTATTGCCGGGACAGTGGCCCGAACCCTACGAGCAGTACTTC.

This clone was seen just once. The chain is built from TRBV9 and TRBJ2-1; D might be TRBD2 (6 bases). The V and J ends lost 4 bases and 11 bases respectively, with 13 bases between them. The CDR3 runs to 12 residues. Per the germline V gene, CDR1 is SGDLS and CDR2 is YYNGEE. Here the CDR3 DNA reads TGTGCCAGCAGCAAGGGACTGTCTCAGCAGTTCTTC. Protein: CASSKGLSQQFF.

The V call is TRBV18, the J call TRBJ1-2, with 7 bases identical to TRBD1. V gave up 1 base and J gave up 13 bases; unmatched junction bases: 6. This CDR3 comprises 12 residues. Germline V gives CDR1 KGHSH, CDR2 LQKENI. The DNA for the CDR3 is TGTGCCAGCTCACCACGGGGCAGGGGGGTCACCTTC. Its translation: CASSPRGRGVTF.

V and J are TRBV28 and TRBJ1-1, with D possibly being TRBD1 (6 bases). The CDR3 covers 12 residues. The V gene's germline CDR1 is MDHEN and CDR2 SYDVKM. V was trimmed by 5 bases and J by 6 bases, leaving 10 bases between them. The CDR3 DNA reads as TGTGCCAGCAGTCTCGGACAGCCTGAAGCTTTCTTT. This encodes CASSLGQPEAFF.

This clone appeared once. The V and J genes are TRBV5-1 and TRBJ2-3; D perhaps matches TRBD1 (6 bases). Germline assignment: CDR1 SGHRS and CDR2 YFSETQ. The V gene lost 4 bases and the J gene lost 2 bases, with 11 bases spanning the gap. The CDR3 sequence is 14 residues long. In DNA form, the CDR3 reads TGCGCCAGCAGCCAGGGGTGGAACACAGATACGCAGTATTTT. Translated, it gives CASSQGWNTDTQYF.

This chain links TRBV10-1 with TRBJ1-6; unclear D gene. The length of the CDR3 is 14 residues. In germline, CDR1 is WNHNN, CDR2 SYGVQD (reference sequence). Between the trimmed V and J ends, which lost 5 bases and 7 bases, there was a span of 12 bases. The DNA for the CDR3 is TGCGCCAGCAGTCTATCCCCGGAGAATTCACCCCTCCACTTT. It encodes CASSLSPENSPLHF.

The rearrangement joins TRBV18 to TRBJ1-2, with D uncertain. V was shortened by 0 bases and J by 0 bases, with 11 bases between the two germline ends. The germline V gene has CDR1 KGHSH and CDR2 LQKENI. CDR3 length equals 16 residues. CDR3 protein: CASSPPETVANYGYTF. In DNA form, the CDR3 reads TGTGCCAGCTCACCACCGGAGACTGTCGCTAACTATGGCTACACCTTC.

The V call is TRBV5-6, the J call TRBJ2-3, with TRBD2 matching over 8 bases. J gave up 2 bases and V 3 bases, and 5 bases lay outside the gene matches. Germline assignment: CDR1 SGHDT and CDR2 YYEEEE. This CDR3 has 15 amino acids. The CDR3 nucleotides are TGTGCCAGCAGCTGGGGGACTAGTCACACAGATACGCAGTATTTT. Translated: CASSWGTSHTDTQYF. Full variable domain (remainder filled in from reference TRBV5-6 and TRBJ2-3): DAGVTQSPTHLIKTRGQQVTLRCSPKSGHDTVSWYQQALGQGPQFIFQYYEEEERQRGNFPDRFSGHQFPNYSSELNVNALLLGDSALYLCASSWGTSHTDTQYFGPGTRLTVL.

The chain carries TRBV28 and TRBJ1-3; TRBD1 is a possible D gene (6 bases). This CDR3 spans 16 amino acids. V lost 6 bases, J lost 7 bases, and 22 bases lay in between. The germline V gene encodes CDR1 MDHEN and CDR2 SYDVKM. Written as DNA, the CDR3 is TGTGCCAGCAGCCCCCCGCGTCAGGGGCATTTCAACACCATATATTTT. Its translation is CASSPPRQGHFNTIYF.

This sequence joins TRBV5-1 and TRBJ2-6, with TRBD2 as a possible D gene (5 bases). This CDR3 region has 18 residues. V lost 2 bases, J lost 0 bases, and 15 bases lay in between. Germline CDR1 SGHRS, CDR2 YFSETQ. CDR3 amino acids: CASSFTARESSGANVLTF. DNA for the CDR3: TGCGCCAGCAGCTTTACAGCACGGGAAAGCTCTGGGGCCAACGTCCTGACTTTC.

The CDR3 reads CASSLGPSGQDQPQHF. DNA for the CDR3: TGTGCCAGCAGCTTGGGACCTTCTGGTCAGGATCAGCCCCAGCATTTT. The rearrangement joins TRBV5-4 to TRBJ1-5; no clear D. The CDR3 runs to 16 residues. Germline V CDR1 and CDR2: SGHNT, YYREEE (reference sequence). The V and J ends lost 0 bases and 5 bases respectively, with 15 bases between them.